This note documents a single T cell receptor beta chain sequence. The PCR made use of 60 Vbeta and 13 Jbeta primers. Sequenced by immunoSEQ multiplex PCR; TCRdb stores in-frame clones only, minus some. The data show about 120,000 clones, roughly 9% seen once. The data belong to a study of cytomegalovirus exposure and HLA in healthy donors. The CDR3 consists of 15 residues. From germline, CDR1 is SNHLY and CDR2 FYNNEI. V was clipped by 8 bases and J by 5 bases, with 19 bases between them. The chain joins TRBV2 to TRBJ1-5; TRBD1 might be the D (5 bases). The source is a man under 40 in good health and CMV-seronegative. Source material: PBMCs. CDR3 nucleotides: TGTGCCAGCCTTCCGAACAGGATCTCCGATCAGCCCCAGCATTTT. Protein product: CASLPNRISDQPQHF.